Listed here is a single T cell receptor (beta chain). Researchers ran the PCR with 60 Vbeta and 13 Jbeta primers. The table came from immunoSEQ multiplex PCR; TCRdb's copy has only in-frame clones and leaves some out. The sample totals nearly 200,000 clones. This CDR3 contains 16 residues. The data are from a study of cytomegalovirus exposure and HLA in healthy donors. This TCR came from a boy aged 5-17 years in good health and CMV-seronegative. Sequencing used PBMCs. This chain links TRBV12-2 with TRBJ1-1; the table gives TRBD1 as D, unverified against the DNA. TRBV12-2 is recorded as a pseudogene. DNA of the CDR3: TGTGCAAGTCGCACACCTGACAGGCCGTTGAACACTGAAGCTTTCTTT. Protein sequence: CASRTPDRPLNTEAFF.